The clone carrying this T cell receptor beta chain was seen a single time. The data belong to a study of blood T cells in healthy people across ages. For the second PCR, which ran for 7 to 11 cycles, a sample-barcoded 5' primer and a J-beta primer mix were used. Each CDR3 protein gets one entry after TCRdb re-called the 5' RACE reads with MiXCR. The repertoire holds about 1 million distinct CDR3 sequences, with about 23% as singletons. These sequences were also reported in another study, on T cells of mothers and their children.

The sample taken for sequencing was blood. The clonotype originates from a girl aged 2 to 9 in good health.

The CDR3 sequence: CATSREAEEKLFF. The CDR3 DNA reads TGTGCCACCAGCAGAGAAGCGGAAGAAAAACTGTTTTTT. The J gene is TRBJ1-4, the V gene TRBV15; no definite D call. V lost 0 bases and J 8 bases, leaving 7 bases between the germline ends. CDR1 and CDR2 (germline): LNHNV, YYDKDF (reference sequence). The CDR3 covers 13 residues.